This passage covers 28 T cell receptor beta chains from one sample sequenced in a study of T cell changes during pregnancy in multiple sclerosis. The repertoire was sequenced with immunoSEQ multiplex PCR; TCRdb's copy has only in-frame clones and lacks some. The profile shows 40,000 to 50,000 clones, around 90% of them singletons. The sample here was CD4+ T cells from peripheral blood mononuclear cells, taken in the third trimester of pregnancy. These receptors originate from a female donor with multiple sclerosis, enrolled in a pregnancy study.

The rearrangement links TRBV29-1 to TRBJ2-5, with D possibly matching TRBD2 (6 bases). The germline CDR1 and CDR2 sequences are SQVTM and ANQGSEA. V was shortened by 4 bases and J by 5 bases, with 14 bases between the two germline ends. The CDR3 spans 13 residues. The CDR3 bases are TGCAGCGTTGTTGGAGGGAAGGGCGAGACCCAGTACTTC. Its translation: CSVVGGKGETQYF. The full variable domain, its missing parts supplied by reference TRBV29-1 and TRBJ2-5, is SAVISQKPSRDICQRGTSLTIQCQVDSQVTMMFWYRQQPGQSLTLIATANQGSEATYESGFVIDKFPISRPNLTFSTLTVSNMSPEDSSIYLCSVVGGKGETQYFGPGTRLLVL.

As regards this clone: The same CDR3 can be traced to other DNA sequences in this sample. V is TRBV4-3 and J is TRBJ1-5, with TRBD1 matching over 8 bases. Germline V gene data show CDR1 as LGHNA and CDR2 as YSLEER. This CDR3 is 14 amino acids long. V shed 3 bases and J 6 bases; nucleotides not matched to a gene: 4. CDR3 loop: CASSQTGVTQPQHF. The CDR3 bases are TGCGCCAGCAGCCAGACAGGGGTCACTCAGCCCCAGCATTTT.

The chain recombines TRBV29-1 with TRBJ2-7; weak D call: TRBD2 (5 bases). Per the germline V gene, CDR1 is SQVTM and CDR2 is ANQGSEA. V shed 4 bases and J shed 2 bases, with 12 bases lying between them. This CDR3 contains 13 residues. The CDR3 DNA reads TGCAGCGTTGGGCGCGCGGGTACCTACGAGCAGTACTTC. Its protein is CSVGRAGTYEQYF.

The chain employs TRBV18 and TRBJ2-1; 7 bases align to TRBD1. Germline CDR1 and CDR2: KGHSH and LQKENI. The CDR3 length is 16 residues. The J segment lost 0 bases and the V segment lost 0 bases, leaving 2 bases of the junction unmatched. The CDR3, as DNA: TGTGCCAGCTCACCACCACAGGGGCTCTCCTACAATGAGCAGTTCTTC. It specifies CASSPPQGLSYNEQFF.

The CDR3 sequence: CASSLPGGEEKLFF. Written as DNA, the CDR3 is TGTGCCAGCAGCCTCCCAGGGGGTGAAGAAAAACTGTTTTTT. The chain joins TRBV28 to TRBJ1-4, with 7 positions matching TRBD1. Germline V gene lookup returns CDR1 MDHEN and CDR2 SYDVKM. CDR3 length: 14 amino acids. Unmatched junction bases numbered 9, after V lost 6 bases and J lost 8 bases. The variable domain in full, with the rest retrieved from reference TRBV28 and TRBJ1-4, is DVKVTQSSRYLVKRTGEKVFLECVQDMDHENMFWYRQDPGLGLRLIYFSYDVKMKEKGDIPEGYSVSREKKERFSLILESASTNQTSMYLCASSLPGGEEKLFFGSGTQLSVL.

This clone was detected a few times. The J gene is TRBJ1-4, the V gene TRBV14; 8 bases are shared with TRBD1. The ends lost 0 bases at V and 7 bases at J; junction bases unmatched: 4. Per germline, CDR1 SGHDN and CDR2 FVKESK. This CDR3 contains 15 residues. In DNA, the CDR3 is TGTGCCAGCAGCCAAGATCGACAGGGGCCTGAAAAACTGTTTTTT. Translating it yields CASSQDRQGPEKLFF.

J is TRBJ2-1 and V is TRBV27, with 7 bases that match TRBD1. The CDR3 spans 15 residues. Trimming cost V 6 bases and J 2 bases; bases outside gene matches: 7. Germline values: CDR1 MNHEY, CDR2 SMNVEV (reference sequence). The CDR3 loop reads CASRYRGGTYNEQFF. The CDR3 coding sequence is TGTGCCAGCAGGTATCGAGGGGGCACCTACAATGAGCAGTTCTTC.

The chain carries TRBV5-6 and TRBJ2-5; D might be TRBD2 (5 bases). Germline CDR1 reads SGHDT; CDR2 reads YYEEEE. This CDR3 has 15 residues. V gave up 3 bases and J gave up 5 bases, with 17 bases separating them. The CDR3 loop is CASSSGQVRGETQYF. The CDR3 nucleotides read TGTGCCAGCAGCTCTGGCCAGGTTAGAGGGGAGACCCAGTACTTC.

The rearrangement links TRBV27 to TRBJ2-1; 14 nucleotides align to TRBD2. The CDR3 spans 13 residues. The V segment lost 10 bases and the J segment 8 bases; nucleotides outside the gene matches: 4. Per germline, CDR1 MNHEY and CDR2 SMNVEV (reference sequence). The CDR3 here is CATWTSGRHEQFF. The CDR3 DNA is TGTGCCACCTGGACTAGCGGGAGGCATGAGCAGTTCTTC.

This clone was detected once. The chain couples TRBV7-2 to TRBJ1-5, with a possible D match to TRBD1 (6 bases). V was clipped by 5 bases and J by 3 bases, with 11 bases between them. Germline lookup yields CDR1 SGHTA and CDR2 FQGNSA. The CDR3 consists of 14 residues. In DNA, the CDR3 is TGTGCCAGCAGCCTACAGGGCTACAATCAGCCCCAGCATTTT. Protein sequence: CASSLQGYNQPQHF. The full variable domain, rest sourced from reference TRBV7-2 and TRBJ1-5, is GAGVSQSPSNKVTEKGKDVELRCDPISGHTALYWYRQSLGQGLEFLIYFQGNSAPDKSGLPSDRFSAERTGGSVSTLTIQRTQQEDSAVYLCASSLQGYNQPQHFGDGTRLSIL.

V gene TRBV6-4 combines with J gene TRBJ2-1; 9 bases line up with TRBD1. This CDR3 has 11 amino acids. CDR1 and CDR2 from the germline V gene are MRHNA and SNTAGT. V gave up 8 bases and J gave up 7 bases; unmatched junction bases: 0. The CDR3 protein is CASGQGNEQFF. The CDR3 nucleotides are TGTGCCAGCGGACAGGGGAATGAGCAGTTCTTC.

The chain links TRBV30 to TRBJ1-1; TRBD1 matches at 11 bases. Germline lookup yields CDR1 GTSNPN and CDR2 SVGIG (reference sequence). CDR3 size: 15 residues. Unmatched junction bases numbered 7, after V lost 1 base and J lost 6 bases. The CDR3 region is CAWSAGQGAPAEAFF. DNA of the CDR3: TGTGCCTGGAGTGCTGGACAGGGGGCGCCTGCTGAAGCTTTCTTT. Full variable domain (missing parts from reference TRBV30 and TRBJ1-1): SQTIHQWPATLVQPVGSPLSLECTVEGTSNPNLYWYRQAAGRGLQLLFYSVGIGQISSEVPQNLSASRPQDRQFILSSKKLLLSDSGFYLCAWSAGQGAPAEAFFGQGTRLTVV.

This rearrangement joins TRBV9 to TRBJ2-1, with 8 bases matching TRBD2. The J segment lost 8 bases and the V segment lost 3 bases, leaving 13 bases of the junction unmatched. Germline values: CDR1 SGDLS, CDR2 YYNGEE. The CDR3 is 16 residues long. DNA of the CDR3: TGTGCCAGCAGCGCGGGACCGGGACTAGGGGTGGATGAGCAGTTCTTC. Translation: CASSAGPGLGVDEQFF.

J is TRBJ2-5 and V is TRBV5-1, with 9 bases that match TRBD2. Losses at the gene ends were 0 bases for V and 4 bases for J; bases not matched to a gene: 7. This CDR3 has 16 residues. The germline V gene encodes CDR1 SGHRS and CDR2 YFSETQ. CDR3 residues: CASSLVGSGGRETQYF. For the CDR3, the DNA is TGCGCCAGCAGCTTGGTTGGTAGCGGGGGCAGAGAGACCCAGTACTTC.

The DNA of the CDR3 is TGTGCCAGCAGCTTAGGTGCTAGCGGGAATACGCAGTATTTT. The encoded protein is CASSLGASGNTQYF. V gene TRBV13 combines with J gene TRBJ2-3, with 9 bases fitting TRBD2. This CDR3 comprises 14 residues. After removal of 0 bases from V and 7 bases from J, the junction contained 2 bases not matched to a gene. The germline V gene has CDR1 PRHDT and CDR2 FYEKMQ (reference sequence).

This clone has more than one count but fewer than ten. This chain uses TRBV2 with TRBJ2-1, with a tentative D call TRBD2 (6 bases). The CDR3 contains 14 residues. The ends were cut back, 5 bases at V and 4 bases at J, with 12 bases in the middle. Germline V gene lookup returns CDR1 SNHLY and CDR2 FYNNEI. The CDR3 sequence is CASSLLAAYNEQFF. The CDR3 region has the DNA TGTGCCAGCAGTCTACTAGCTGCTTACAATGAGCAGTTCTTC.

The chain links TRBV28 to TRBJ2-7; 7 positions agree with TRBD1. Germline trimming cut 4 bases from V and 7 bases from J; bases unmatched to any gene: 13. The CDR3 is made up of 15 amino acids. Germline assignment: CDR1 MDHEN and CDR2 SYDVKM. Written as DNA, the CDR3 is TGTGCCAGCAGTTCCCCTAGGACAGGCCCCTGGGAGCAGTACTTC. This codes for CASSSPRTGPWEQYF.

The chain is built from TRBV4-3 and TRBJ2-2; possible D gene TRBD2, 6 bases. The CDR3 contains 16 residues. V lost 2 bases, J lost 3 bases, and 13 bases lay in between. The germline CDR1 and CDR2 sequences are LGHNA and YSLEER. CDR3 residues: CASSQKPGLHTGELFF. The CDR3 nucleotides are TGCGCCAGCAGCCAAAAACCGGGACTCCACACCGGGGAGCTGTTTTTT.

J is TRBJ1-1 and V is TRBV6-1, with D tentatively TRBD1 (5 bases). CDR1 MNHNS and CDR2 SASEGT come from the germline V gene. The CDR3 is made up of 14 amino acids. V lost 4 bases and J lost 4, with 13 bases in between. CDR3 protein: CASSGLLRATEAFF. The CDR3 coding sequence is TGTGCCAGCAGTGGGTTACTCAGGGCCACTGAAGCTTTCTTT.

V gene TRBV6-5 combines with J gene TRBJ2-1, with D perhaps matching TRBD2 (5 bases). V was trimmed by 0 bases and J by 7 bases, leaving 13 bases between them. The CDR3 covers 15 residues. Germline V gene sequence: CDR1 MNHEY, CDR2 SVGAGI. As DNA, the CDR3 is TGTGCCAGCAGTTACTCGGGAGCAATTTTTAATGAGCAGTTCTTC. Translating gives CASSYSGAIFNEQFF.

This rearrangement joins TRBV6-1 to TRBJ2-5; tentatively, D is TRBD1 (6 bases). The CDR3 runs 15 residues. Germline V gene sequence: CDR1 MNHNS, CDR2 SASEGT. The V end lost 4 bases, the J end lost 3 bases, and 15 bases lay between the germline ends. DNA of the CDR3: TGTGCCAGCAGTGTATTATCCGCAGGGGAAGAGACCCAGTACTTC. This translates into CASSVLSAGEETQYF.

The chain uses TRBV29-1 and TRBJ2-3; possible D gene TRBD2, 6 bases. This CDR3 region has 14 residues. V shed 6 bases and J shed 6 bases, with 19 bases lying between them. The germline V gene encodes CDR1 SQVTM and CDR2 ANQGSEA. This chain's CDR3 is CSVHLGGRIDTQYF. The CDR3 nucleotides are TGCAGCGTCCACCTGGGGGGACGGATCGATACGCAGTATTTT.

The chain is built from TRBV19 and TRBJ2-3, with D maybe TRBD1 (5 bases). Germline V gene sequence: CDR1 LNHDA, CDR2 SQIVND (reference sequence). This CDR3 contains 13 residues. V was clipped by 4 bases and J by 3 bases, with 8 bases between them. The CDR3, as DNA: TGTGCCAGTAGTAGGACACAGACAGATACGCAGTATTTT. Its translation is CASSRTQTDTQYF. Full variable domain (missing parts from reference TRBV19 and TRBJ2-3): DGGITQSPKYLFRKEGQNVTLSCEQNLNHDAMYWYRQDPGQGLRLIYYSQIVNDFQKGDIAEGYSVSREKKESFPLTVTSAQKNPTAFYLCASSRTQTDTQYFGPGTRLTVL.

V gene TRBV11-2 combines with J gene TRBJ1-2; D not resolved. Trimming stripped 1 base from V and 5 bases from J, with 5 bases between. The CDR3 is 12 residues long. Germline V gene sequence: CDR1 SGHAT, CDR2 FQNNGV. CDR3: CASSLGRYGYTF. CDR3 nucleotide sequence: TGTGCCAGCAGCTTAGGGAGGTATGGCTACACCTTC.

This sequence joins TRBV11-2 and TRBJ2-7; D gene unclear. Trimming left V 4 bases short and J 3 bases short, with 7 bases between. Germline V lookup: CDR1 SGHAT, CDR2 FQNNGV. The CDR3 totals 12 residues. The CDR3 DNA follows: TGTGCCAGCAGCTCCGCCGGCTACGAGCAGTACTTC. Its protein is CASSSAGYEQYF. Looking up the rest from reference TRBV11-2 and TRBJ2-7 gives the full variable domain: EAGVAQSPRYKIIEKRQSVAFWCNPISGHATLYWYQQILGQGPKLLIQFQNNGVVDDSQLPKDRFSAERLKGVDSTLKIQPAKLEDSAVYLCASSSAGYEQYFGPGTRLTVT.

The chain's CDR3 is CATQTGLYGYTF. As DNA, the CDR3 is TGTGCCACCCAGACAGGCCTCTATGGCTACACCTTC. V gene TRBV19 combines with J gene TRBJ1-2; D might be TRBD1 (6 bases). This CDR3 comprises 12 residues. The V end was cut by 10 bases, the J end by 4 bases, with 13 bases between. In germline, CDR1 is LNHDA, CDR2 SQIVND (reference sequence). The full variable domain, in which reference TRBV19 and TRBJ1-2 provide the parts outside the CDR3, is DGGITQSPKYLFRKEGQNVTLSCEQNLNHDAMYWYRQDPGQGLRLIYYSQIVNDFQKGDIAEGYSVSREKKESFPLTVTSAQKNPTAFYLCATQTGLYGYTFGSGTRLTVV.

The rearrangement uses TRBV11-3 and TRBJ2-5; TRBD1 is a possible D gene (6 bases). The length of the CDR3 is 14 residues. CDR1 and CDR2 (germline): SGHNT, YENEEA. V was pared by 3 bases and J by 1 base, with 9 bases between. The CDR3 region has the DNA TGTGCCAGCAGCTTTCGGACAGCCCAAGAGACCCAGTACTTC. The encoded protein is CASSFRTAQETQYF. Using reference TRBV11-3 and TRBJ2-5 for the parts outside the CDR3, the full variable domain is EAGVVQSPRYKIIEKKQPVAFWCNPISGHNTLYWYLQNLGQGPELLIRYENEEAVDDSQLPKDRFSAERLKGVDSTLKIQPAELGDSAVYLCASSFRTAQETQYFGPGTRLLVL.

The chain is built from TRBV27 and TRBJ2-7; TRBD2 matches at 7 bases. Germline values: CDR1 MNHEY, CDR2 SMNVEV (reference sequence). The V and J ends lost 5 bases and 6 bases, in that order; junction bases with no gene match: 10. This CDR3 is built from 14 residues. CDR3 DNA: TGTGCCAGCAGTCTCCAGCGGGGCTTAGGCGAGCAGTACTTC. Its protein product is CASSLQRGLGEQYF.